These T cell receptor beta chains were read from a single sample in a study of monozygotic twins with inflammatory bowel disease. Each CDR3 protein gets one entry in TCRdb, which reprocessed the 5' RACE reads and gives no DNA. The sample table sets out just over 300,000 distinct CDR3 sequences. The sequenced material came from blood. The receptors originated from a human donor with ulcerative colitis or Crohn's disease, or a healthy co-twin of an affected twin (not recorded which). CDR3s include the opening cysteine and the closing phenylalanine or tryptophan.

>TRBV29-1|TRBJ2-2
CSALAAGPGELFF
>TRBV11-3|TRBJ2-3
CASSLSTGLTDTQYF
>TRBV28|TRBJ2-7
CASSFVSGSTIRSAYEQYF
>TRBV6-5|TRBJ2-1
CASSLDWTSGRSGQFF
>TRBV3-1|TRBJ2-1
CASSHGSWAKSLNEQFF
>TRBV10-2|TRBJ2-5
CASSDHSGSRETQYF
>TRBV7-2|TRBJ2-1
CASSLGAGGLLF
>TRBV28|TRBJ2-7
CASRDYYYEQYF
>TRBV4-3|TRBJ1-3
CASSQDSGNTIYF
>TRBV6-5|TRBJ1-2
CASSYLGQRGYTF
>TRBV11-2|TRBJ1-2
CASSLVGQGRKYGYTF
>TRBV27|TRBJ1-5
CASRRLGGNQPQHF
>TRBV27|TRBJ1-6
CASSPGTGGSSYNSPLHF
>TRBV12-3/TRBV12-4|TRBJ2-7
CASVESYEQYF
>TRBV7-2|TRBJ2-3
CASRERGGLGNTDTQYF
>TRBV29-1|TRBJ2-7
CSVDLGQGYYEQYF
>TRBV7-9|TRBJ1-2
CASSESGGYGTYGYTF
>TRBV27|TRBJ2-1
CASMSSYNEQFF
>TRBV28|TRBJ2-7
CASSSPGTGFAEQYF
>TRBV5-1|TRBJ2-3
CASSLDGTDTQYF
>TRBV5-6|TRBJ2-3
CASNLIRDTQYF
>TRBV4-3|TRBJ2-7
CASSQDSTSGSYEQYF
>TRBV20-1|TRBJ2-7
CSAKGTFSYEQYF
>TRBV12-3/TRBV12-4|TRBJ1-5
CASNPGGIHQPQHF
>TRBV7-6|TRBJ1-1
CASSLKPGTNTEAFF
>TRBV27|TRBJ2-5
CASSPAGAETQYF
>TRBV7-9|TRBJ2-2
CASSFARDTQSGELFF
>TRBV20-1|TRBJ2-3
CSANGGELESTDTQYF
>TRBV6-5|TRBJ1-1
CASRIQMNTEAFF
>TRBV6-2/TRBV6-3|TRBJ1-6
CASSSRSPLHF
>TRBV12-3/TRBV12-4|TRBJ2-2
CASSYRGWVTGELFF
>TRBV20-1|TRBJ2-1
CSARDFKSYNEQFF
>TRBV12-3/TRBV12-4|TRBJ2-5
CASTSRLQTQETQYF
>TRBV6-5|TRBJ2-5
CASSSMGIQETQYF
>TRBV20-1|TRBJ1-1
CSARAGRLNTEAFF
>TRBV7-3|TRBJ2-1
CASSPHKGNEQFF
>TRBV6-5|TRBJ2-5
CASSLETGSRKTQYF
>TRBV20-1|TRBJ1-6
CSAPTGDRAPGSYNSPLHF
>TRBV19|TRBJ2-1
CASSTGLAVLNEQFF
>TRBV6-2/TRBV6-3|TRBJ1-5
CASSRDGPNQPQHF
>TRBV6-5|TRBJ2-1
CASSSPEVGSKNEQFF
>TRBV20-1|TRBJ2-1
CSARSSSSGGSNEQFF
>TRBV29-1|TRBJ2-7
CSARTGPYEQYF
>TRBV12-3/TRBV12-4|TRBJ1-2
CASSLGTPEIF
>TRBV20-1|TRBJ1-4
CSARDRFRSESGF
>TRBV28|TRBJ2-7
CASGSSTSSYEQYF
>TRBV29-1|TRBJ1-2
CSALLGTGLSGYTF
>TRBV6-2/TRBV6-3|TRBJ2-7
CASSHPFTDSQYF